A single sample is the source of the 30 T cell receptor beta chains below, sequenced in a study of control samples from healthy donors and cancer patients. Produced via immunoSEQ multiplex PCR; TCRdb's table is partial and in-frame only. The top ten clones hold approximately 3.2% of a sample with over 120,000 clones, more than 85% of them seen once. The sequenced material came from blood. Receptors originate from a man aged 30-40 years in good health.

V is TRBV27 and J is TRBJ1-5; tentatively, D is TRBD1 (5 bases). Germline values: CDR1 MNHEY, CDR2 SMNVEV (reference sequence). The CDR3 is 15 residues long. Between the trimmed V and J ends, which lost 2 bases and 6 bases, there was a span of 14 bases. CDR3 loop: CASSLVPGRGQPQHF. The CDR3, as DNA: TGTGCCAGCAGTTTAGTTCCGGGAAGGGGTCAGCCCCAGCATTTT.

The V call is TRBV5-4, the J call TRBJ2-7; 7 nucleotides agree with TRBD2. The CDR3 runs to 14 residues. The germline V gene encodes CDR1 SGHNT and CDR2 YYREEE (reference sequence). The V and J ends lost 2 bases and 0 bases, in that order; junction bases with no gene match: 2. For the CDR3, the DNA is TGTGCCAGCAGCTTAGGCGGGGGCTCCTACGAGCAGTACTTC. It specifies CASSLGGGSYEQYF.

This chain uses TRBV11-3 with TRBJ1-1; a possible D gene is TRBD1 (5 bases). The CDR3 extends over 13 amino acids. Trimming stripped 2 bases from V and 8 bases from J, with 12 bases between. Germline V CDR1 and CDR2: SGHNT, YENEEA. CDR3 in amino acids: CASSLYPTEEAFF. In DNA, the CDR3 is TGTGCCAGCAGCTTATATCCGACAGAAGAAGCTTTCTTT.

This sequence joins TRBV6-6 and TRBJ2-2; TRBD2 matches at 13 bases. With V trimmed by 5 bases and J by 5 bases, 5 bases remained unmatched. The V gene's germline CDR1 is MNHNY and CDR2 SVGAGI (reference sequence). The CDR3 length is 16 residues. CDR3 protein: CASSQLAGGSTGELFF. The CDR3 region has the DNA TGTGCCAGCAGTCAACTAGCGGGGGGGAGTACCGGGGAGCTGTTTTTT.

This clone was recorded once. The J gene is TRBJ1-3, the V gene TRBV19; D unresolved. This CDR3 is built from 14 residues. Germline-derived CDR1 and CDR2 are LNHDA and SQIVND (reference sequence). V was shortened by 6 bases and J by 1 base, with 10 bases between the two germline ends. The DNA of the CDR3 is TGTGCCAGTAGCCTCGGGGTTTCTGGAAACACCATATATTTT. It is translated as CASSLGVSGNTIYF.

J is TRBJ2-7 and V is TRBV29-1; D remains unclear. This CDR3 has 12 residues. The germline V and J ends were trimmed by 4 bases and 0 bases, with 7 bases remaining between them. Germline V gene data show CDR1 as SQVTM and CDR2 as ANQGSEA. The CDR3 bases are TGCAGCGTTGTGGCTCTCTCCTACGAGCAGTACTTC. It yields the protein CSVVALSYEQYF.

The chain has TRBV6-5 and TRBJ2-3, with a possible D match to TRBD1 (5 bases). The CDR3 sequence is 14 residues long. Per germline, CDR1 MNHEY and CDR2 SVGAGI. The V gene lost 2 bases and the J gene lost 2 bases, with 8 bases spanning the gap. The CDR3 DNA is TGTGCCAGCAGTTACGACAGCCTCACAGATACGCAGTATTTT. It translates to CASSYDSLTDTQYF.

The chain links TRBV4-1 to TRBJ1-5; maybe TRBD1 (6 bases). The germline gives CDR1 MGHRA, CDR2 YSYEKL. CDR3 size: 15 residues. V shed 1 base and J shed 0 bases, with 7 bases lying between them. CDR3 loop: CASSQGTVSNQPQHF. The DNA of the CDR3 is TGCGCCAGCAGCCAAGGGACAGTTAGCAATCAGCCCCAGCATTTT.

This chain links TRBV5-4 with TRBJ1-1; D gene unclear. Trimming left V 2 bases short and J 5 bases short, with 4 bases between. This CDR3 is 11 amino acids long. The V gene's germline CDR1 is SGHNT and CDR2 YYREEE (reference sequence). The DNA for the CDR3 is TGTGCCAGCAGCTTCAGTACTGAAGCTTTCTTT. The encoded protein is CASSFSTEAFF.

The chain joins TRBV30 to TRBJ2-3; D gene uncertain. The length of the CDR3 is 13 residues. Trimming removed 2 bases from V and 3 bases from J, with 9 bases in between. Germline V lookup: CDR1 GTSNPN, CDR2 SVGIG (reference sequence). The CDR3 spells CAWSSSLTDTQYF. In DNA form, the CDR3 reads TGTGCCTGGAGTTCTAGTCTGACAGATACGCAGTATTTT. The entire variable domain, with the rest obtained from reference TRBV30 and TRBJ2-3, is as follows: SQTIHQWPATLVQPVGSPLSLECTVEGTSNPNLYWYRQAAGRGLQLLFYSVGIGQISSEVPQNLSASRPQDRQFILSSKKLLLSDSGFYLCAWSSSLTDTQYFGPGTRLTVL.

This clone appeared many times. The chain employs TRBV7-8 and TRBJ1-3; possible D gene TRBD1, 5 bases. The length of the CDR3 is 17 residues. CDR1 is SGHVS, CDR2 FQNEAQ, per germline. Trimming cost V 2 bases and J 0 bases, with 14 bases left between them. CDR3 nucleotide sequence: TGTGCCAGCAGCTTATATGGGGACTTCCTCTCTGGAAACACCATATATTTT. Its translation: CASSLYGDFLSGNTIYF.

This chain links TRBV7-2 with TRBJ2-1, with 7 bases matching TRBD1. Losses at the gene ends were 1 base for V and 0 bases for J; bases not matched to a gene: 0. There are 15 residues in the CDR3. Germline CDR1 is SGHTA and CDR2 is FQGNSA. This chain's CDR3 is CASSLDRGSYNEQFF. As DNA, the CDR3 is TGTGCCAGCAGCTTAGACAGGGGCTCCTACAATGAGCAGTTCTTC. Looking up the rest from reference TRBV7-2 and TRBJ2-1 gives the full variable domain: GAGVSQSPSNKVTEKGKDVELRCDPISGHTALYWYRQSLGQGLEFLIYFQGNSAPDKSGLPSDRFSAERTGGSVSTLTIQRTQQEDSAVYLCASSLDRGSYNEQFFGPGTRLTVL.

J is TRBJ2-4 and V is TRBV11-2; D unclear. Between the trimmed V and J ends, which lost 1 base and 1 base, there was a span of 8 bases. The CDR3 covers 15 residues. Germline V gene lookup returns CDR1 SGHAT and CDR2 FQNNGV. Written as DNA, the CDR3 is TGTGCCAGCAGCTTAGCTTTTTCGGCCAAAAACATTCAGTACTTC. It codes for CASSLAFSAKNIQYF.

The V gene is TRBV28, the J gene TRBJ1-2; perhaps TRBD1 as D (5 bases). Germline-derived CDR1 and CDR2 are MDHEN and SYDVKM. This CDR3 comprises 15 residues. Trimming removed 1 base at V and 0 bases at J, with 9 bases between. The CDR3 sequence is CASSLFDSPNYGYTF. The CDR3 DNA reads as TGTGCCAGCAGTTTATTCGACAGTCCTAACTATGGCTACACCTTC.

This chain joins TRBV24-1 and TRBJ2-3; 10 bases are shared with TRBD1. This CDR3 has 18 amino acids. Germline CDR1 reads KGHDR; CDR2 reads SFDVKD. Unmatched junction bases numbered 12, after V lost 4 bases and J lost 3 bases. The DNA of the CDR3 is TGTGCCACCAGTGACCGAGCCCTGGGACAGGGGTTAACAGATACGCAGTATTTT. The encoded protein is CATSDRALGQGLTDTQYF.

The genes are TRBV5-6 and TRBJ2-7, with D uncertain. Trimming took off 0 bases at V and 5 bases at J, with 9 bases between the two ends. Germline loops: CDR1 SGHDT, CDR2 YYEEEE. The CDR3 runs to 13 residues. Here the CDR3 reads CASSLGRLHEQYF. The CDR3, as DNA: TGTGCCAGCAGCTTGGGAAGGCTCCACGAGCAGTACTTC.

This chain links TRBV29-1 with TRBJ1-1; TRBD1 might be the D (5 bases). V lost 4 bases and J 4 bases, leaving 13 bases between the germline ends. Germline V gene sequence: CDR1 SQVTM, CDR2 ANQGSEA. This CDR3 is 13 amino acids long. For the CDR3, the DNA is TGCAGCGTTGTAGGCAGGGCGGGCACTGAAGCTTTCTTT. Its translation: CSVVGRAGTEAFF.

The chain employs TRBV27 and TRBJ2-1, with 10 bases identical to TRBD2. Trimming cost V 1 base and J 10 bases; bases outside gene matches: 10. The CDR3 has 16 amino acids. Germline lookup yields CDR1 MNHEY and CDR2 SMNVEV (reference sequence). The CDR3 protein is CASSLYPSGGDWEQFF. CDR3 coding DNA: TGTGCCAGCAGTTTATACCCTAGCGGGGGCGACTGGGAGCAGTTCTTC.

The V gene is TRBV7-9, the J gene TRBJ1-4; D is undetermined. V lost 10 bases and J 3 bases, leaving 9 bases between the germline ends. The germline V gene has CDR1 SEHNR and CDR2 FQNEAQ (reference sequence). The CDR3 runs 12 residues. The CDR3 loop is CATPGANEKLFF. The CDR3 DNA follows: TGTGCCACCCCGGGTGCTAATGAAAAACTGTTTTTT.

The chain employs TRBV7-3 and TRBJ2-1, with 10 bases identical to TRBD1. J lost 2 bases, V lost 0 bases, and 4 bases had no gene match. Germline V gene sequence: CDR1 SGHTA, CDR2 FQGTGA. The CDR3 spans 17 residues. CDR3 loop: CASSLTDRGQPYNEQFF. CDR3 DNA sequence: TGTGCCAGCAGCTTAACCGACAGGGGGCAGCCCTACAATGAGCAGTTCTTC.

This chain uses TRBV14 with TRBJ1-5; D gene ambiguous. In germline, CDR1 is SGHDN, CDR2 FVKESK. This CDR3 contains 13 residues. Trimming took 0 bases from V and 7 from J, leaving 7 bases between them. Written as DNA, the CDR3 is TGTGCCAGCAGCCAAGAGGGAGGGCAGCCCCAGCATTTT. Protein sequence: CASSQEGGQPQHF.

The rearrangement joins TRBV30 to TRBJ1-5, with 8 bases aligning to TRBD1. J gave up 2 bases and V 3 bases, and 3 bases lay outside the gene matches. The CDR3 extends over 14 amino acids. Germline values: CDR1 GTSNPN, CDR2 SVGIG (reference sequence). The CDR3 sequence: CAWSWTGRNQPQHF. In DNA, the CDR3 is TGTGCCTGGAGCTGGACAGGGCGCAATCAGCCCCAGCATTTT.

The chain carries TRBV27 and TRBJ2-7, with D perhaps matching TRBD1 or TRBD2 (5 bases each). V shed 5 bases and J shed 3 bases, with 17 bases lying between them. The CDR3 consists of 15 residues. From germline, CDR1 is MNHEY and CDR2 SMNVEV (reference sequence). Written as DNA, the CDR3 is TGTGCCAGCAGTGAAATGAGGGCCAGGGTCTACGAGCAGTACTTC. It specifies CASSEMRARVYEQYF.

V usage is TRBV11-2 and J usage is TRBJ1-2; D perhaps matches TRBD1 (5 bases). Germline values: CDR1 SGHAT, CDR2 FQNNGV. The CDR3 consists of 17 residues. V lost 6 bases and J 0 bases, leaving 20 bases between the germline ends. CDR3 region: CASRHQWPRGANYGYTF. The CDR3, as DNA: TGTGCCAGCAGACATCAGTGGCCCCGAGGGGCTAACTATGGCTACACCTTC.

CDR3 nucleotides: TGCGCCAGCAGCCGGGACAGGGGCTATGGCTACACCTTC. Its translation: CASSRDRGYGYTF. J is TRBJ1-2 and V is TRBV5-1; TRBD1 matches at 10 bases. The length of the CDR3 is 13 residues. The J segment lost 4 bases and the V segment lost 4 bases, leaving 1 base of the junction unmatched. Germline assignment: CDR1 SGHRS and CDR2 YFSETQ.

The V gene is TRBV6-5, the J gene TRBJ1-2; D unresolved. The CDR3 runs to 12 residues. V lost 6 bases to trimming and J lost 4 bases, with 9 bases between them. The V gene's germline CDR1 is MNHEY and CDR2 SVGAGI. The CDR3 nucleotides read TGTGCCAGCAGGGAGGGCGGCTATGGCTACACCTTC. Its translation is CASREGGYGYTF.

The chain employs TRBV5-6 and TRBJ1-1, with unresolved D. This CDR3 region has 13 residues. Germline V gene sequence: CDR1 SGHDT, CDR2 YYEEEE. The V and J ends lost 4 bases and 5 bases respectively, with 12 bases between them. Here the CDR3 reads CASSPMSRTEAFF. The CDR3 nucleotides are TGTGCCAGCAGCCCCATGTCCCGAACTGAAGCTTTCTTT.

This sequence joins TRBV15 and TRBJ1-2; 7 nucleotides match TRBD1. The junction had 4 bases not matched to a gene; V was cut back by 0 bases and J by 0 bases. The CDR3 covers 16 residues. Germline V lookup: CDR1 LNHNV, CDR2 YYDKDF (reference sequence). CDR3 in DNA: TGTGCCACCAGCAGAGAGGGGGACAGTCCTAACTATGGCTACACCTTC. Amino acid sequence: CATSREGDSPNYGYTF.

The genes are TRBV7-3 and TRBJ2-3; no reliable D call. The CDR3 has 12 amino acids. V dropped 4 bases and J dropped 5 bases, with 7 bases sitting between them. The germline V gene has CDR1 SGHTA and CDR2 FQGTGA. This chain's CDR3 is CASSYNLDTQYF. CDR3 bases: TGTGCCAGCAGCTACAATTTAGATACGCAGTATTTT.

This chain links TRBV7-2 with TRBJ2-1; D possibly matches TRBD1 or TRBD2 (5 bases each). Trimming stripped 0 bases from V and 7 bases from J, with 13 bases between. Germline CDR1 is SGHTA and CDR2 is FQGNSA. The CDR3 is 15 amino acids. Here the CDR3 DNA reads TGTGCCAGCAGCTTAGCTTGGGGACGTAGGAATGAGCAGTTCTTC. As protein: CASSLAWGRRNEQFF.